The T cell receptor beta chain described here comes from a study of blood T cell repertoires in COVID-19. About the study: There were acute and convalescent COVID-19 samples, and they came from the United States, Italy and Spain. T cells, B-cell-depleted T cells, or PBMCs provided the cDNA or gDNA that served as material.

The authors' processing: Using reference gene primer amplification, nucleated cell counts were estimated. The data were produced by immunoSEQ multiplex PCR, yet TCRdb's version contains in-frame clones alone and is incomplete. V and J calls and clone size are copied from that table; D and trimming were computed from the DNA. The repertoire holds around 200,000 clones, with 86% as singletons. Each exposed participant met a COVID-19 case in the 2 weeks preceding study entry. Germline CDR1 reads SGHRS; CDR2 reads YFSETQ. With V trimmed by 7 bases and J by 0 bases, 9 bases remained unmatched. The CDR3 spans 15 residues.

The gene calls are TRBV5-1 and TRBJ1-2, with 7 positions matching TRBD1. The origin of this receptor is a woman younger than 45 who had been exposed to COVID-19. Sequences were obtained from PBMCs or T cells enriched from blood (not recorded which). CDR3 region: CASGKDRSTNYGYTF. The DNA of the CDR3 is TGCGCCAGCGGAAAGGACAGGAGTACTAACTATGGCTACACCTTC.